This TCR beta chain emerged from a study of CD8+ T cells in alopecia areata. Across the whole study: Scoring of treated patients' severity used the percentage of affected scalp area.

Study conclusions and caveats: Sequencing of scalp samples also includes resident alphabeta T cells from normal skin. Greater clonality was observed in lesional scalp samples, especially alopecia totalis/universalis, versus normal scalp.

Concerning this clone itself: Its antigen is still unknown.

Trimming at V came to 2 bases and at J to 6 bases, leaving 3 bases not matched to a gene. CDR3 length: 12 residues. Per germline, CDR1 SQVTM and CDR2 ANQGSEA. The sample's treatment: oral pan-JAK inhibitor, 5-10 mg twice daily. Obtained from alopecia areata patients were lesional scalp punch biopsies along with peripheral blood. Extraction and reverse transcription of RNA yielded cDNA as the sequencing template. Sequenced by immunoSEQ multiplex PCR; TCRdb stores in-frame clones only, minus some. The table lists 150,000 to 200,000 clones, about 60% of them singletons. The material sequenced was CD4+ T cells sorted from blood, taken at week 24, from a patient treated with tofacitinib. The sequence derives from a human donor with alopecia areata. The genes are TRBV29-1 and TRBJ1-1; TRBD1 matches at 7 bases. This CDR3 is CSVENRGAEAFF. DNA of the CDR3: TGCAGCGTTGAAAACAGGGGCGCTGAAGCTTTCTTT.